This entry lists 32 T cell receptor beta chains sequenced from one sample in a study of beta chain features in type 1 diabetes. Notes on the study in general: Shorter TCRB CDR3s, moderately but significantly so, were found in Type 1 diabetes patients in all four CD4+ subsets.

Reverse transcribing all isolated RNA meant expressed TCRB transcripts were sequenced. Libraries were prepared by immunoSEQ multiplex PCR; TCRdb keeps only in-frame clonotypes and omits some of them. The profile shows hundreds of thousands of clones, about 14% of them singletons. The antigens these receptors bind are not known. The sequenced sample was naive CD4+ T cells from blood. The receptors were gathered from a man between 18 and 29 years old with type 1 diabetes.

This clone was counted only a few times. This rearrangement joins TRBV18 to TRBJ2-2; no clear D. Trimming took off 2 bases at V and 3 bases at J, with 10 bases between the two ends. This CDR3 comprises 15 residues. Germline lookup yields CDR1 KGHSH and CDR2 LQKENI. CDR3 nucleotides: TGTGCCAGCTCACCAACGAGCTGGGACACCGGGGAGCTGTTTTTT. Translating gives CASSPTSWDTGELFF.

Only a few counts were recorded for this clone. J is TRBJ1-2 and V is TRBV28; D unclear. CDR3 length: 13 amino acids. Germline V gene lookup returns CDR1 MDHEN and CDR2 SYDVKM. The germline V and J ends were trimmed by 6 bases and 3 bases, with 11 bases remaining between them. CDR3 residues: CASRPTRDYGYTF. The CDR3 DNA follows: TGTGCCAGCAGGCCAACACGCGACTATGGCTACACCTTC.

The chain combines TRBV19 with TRBJ2-6, with D hard to call. CDR3 length equals 17 residues. Trimming pared 5 bases from V and 0 bases from J, leaving 14 bases between. Germline V gene sequence: CDR1 LNHDA, CDR2 SQIVND (reference sequence). DNA of the CDR3: TGTGCCAGTAGTCCTGAGGACGGCTTCTCTGGGGCCAACGTCCTGACTTTC. Translated, it gives CASSPEDGFSGANVLTF.

Remarks on this clone: Other DNA sequences within the sample encode an identical CDR3. This chain uses TRBV5-1 with TRBJ1-2; TRBD1 is a possible D gene (6 bases). The CDR3 has 14 amino acids. The germline V gene has CDR1 SGHRS and CDR2 YFSETQ. V lost 0 bases and J lost 1, with 7 bases in between. For the CDR3, the DNA is TGCGCCAGCAGCTTGGTACAGGGTAACTATGGCTACACCTTC. Protein sequence: CASSLVQGNYGYTF. The full variable domain, with the rest looked up from reference TRBV5-1 and TRBJ1-2, is KAGVTQTPRYLIKTRGQQVTLSCSPISGHRSVSWYQQTPGQGLQFLFEYFSETQRNKGNFPGRFSGRQFSNSRSEMNVSTLELGDSALYLCASSLVQGNYGYTFGSGTRLTVV.

The chain joins TRBV30 to TRBJ1-3; TRBD1 matches 9 bases. Germline V lookup: CDR1 GTSNPN, CDR2 SVGIG (reference sequence). CDR3 size: 16 residues. J gave up 0 bases and V 2 bases, and 5 bases lay outside the gene matches. The CDR3 is CAWSSQGASSGNTIYF. Written as DNA, the CDR3 is TGTGCCTGGAGTTCACAGGGGGCCAGCTCTGGAAACACCATATATTTT.

This clone was counted only a few times. J is TRBJ2-2 and V is TRBV28; D not certain. Trimming removed 2 bases at V and 5 bases at J, with 6 bases between. This CDR3 is built from 13 residues. CDR1 and CDR2 from the germline V gene are MDHEN and SYDVKM. CDR3 loop: CASSLGWTGELFF. DNA for the CDR3: TGTGCCAGCAGTTTAGGGTGGACCGGGGAGCTGTTTTTT.

The J gene is TRBJ2-5, the V gene TRBV30, with TRBD1 matching over 9 bases. This CDR3 has 14 amino acids. Germline CDR1 GTSNPN, CDR2 SVGIG (reference sequence). The V segment lost 2 bases and the J segment 5 bases; nucleotides outside the gene matches: 6. The CDR3 loop is CAWSLQGAWETQYF. Here the CDR3 DNA reads TGTGCCTGGAGTCTACAGGGGGCATGGGAGACCCAGTACTTC.

The sample holds a few counts of this clone. The chain couples TRBV9 to TRBJ2-1; 9 bases agree with TRBD1. Germline values: CDR1 SGDLS, CDR2 YYNGEE. The V and J ends lost 3 bases and 6 bases, in that order; junction bases with no gene match: 4. The CDR3 length is 14 residues. The CDR3 sequence: CASSALGQGNEQFF. Here the CDR3 DNA reads TGTGCCAGCAGCGCCCTGGGACAGGGCAATGAGCAGTTCTTC.

The chain joins TRBV29-1 to TRBJ1-1; D ambiguous. With 6 bases removed from V and 1 base from J, the gap between germline ends came to 12 bases. Germline CDR1 reads SQVTM; CDR2 reads ANQGSEA. The CDR3 is 13 amino acids. CDR3 sequence: CSVCPNTNTEAFF. For the CDR3, the DNA is TGCAGCGTGTGCCCGAACACGAACACTGAAGCTTTCTTT.

The CDR3 DNA follows: TGTGCCAGCACCACACTAGGTGGCCTCTACAATGAGCAGTTCTTC. It codes for CASTTLGGLYNEQFF. The gene calls are TRBV6-1 and TRBJ2-1; the D gene is possibly TRBD2 (5 bases). Germline CDR1 and CDR2: MNHNS and SASEGT. Deletions cut 7 bases from V and 3 bases from J, with 16 bases between. This CDR3 contains 15 residues.

V gene TRBV6-5 combines with J gene TRBJ1-1; D is uncertain. V lost 0 bases and J 0 bases, leaving 5 bases between the germline ends. The germline V gene has CDR1 MNHEY and CDR2 SVGAGI. The CDR3 is made up of 14 amino acids. CDR3 bases: TGTGCCAGCAGTTACTCGTCGGTGAACACTGAAGCTTTCTTT. This sequence encodes CASSYSSVNTEAFF.

This clone has only a few counts. The V gene is TRBV19, the J gene TRBJ2-3; D is uncertain. V gave up 5 bases and J gave up 4 bases, with 7 bases separating them. This CDR3 is 12 amino acids long. The germline V gene has CDR1 LNHDA and CDR2 SQIVND (reference sequence). The CDR3 DNA reads as TGTGCCAGTAGTTTCCTCTCAGATACGCAGTATTTT. Translated: CASSFLSDTQYF. Drawing the rest from reference TRBV19 and TRBJ2-3, the complete variable domain is DGGITQSPKYLFRKEGQNVTLSCEQNLNHDAMYWYRQDPGQGLRLIYYSQIVNDFQKGDIAEGYSVSREKKESFPLTVTSAQKNPTAFYLCASSFLSDTQYFGPGTRLTVL.

This clone came up a few times. The chain couples TRBV5-1 to TRBJ1-1; D remains ambiguous. Germline V gene data show CDR1 as SGHRS and CDR2 as YFSETQ. V lost 2 bases and J lost 1, with 6 bases in between. There are 13 residues in the CDR3. As DNA, the CDR3 is TGCGCCAGCAGCTTCGCGTCGAACACTGAAGCTTTCTTT. Encoded protein: CASSFASNTEAFF.

The genes are TRBV5-1 and TRBJ1-2; D uncertain. Trimming removed 7 bases at V and 8 bases at J, with 27 bases between. CDR1 SGHRS and CDR2 YFSETQ come from the germline V gene. This CDR3 is 16 amino acids long. The CDR3 region has the DNA TGCGCCAGCGGAAACCTTGCGGACGGCCGACCAACGGGCTACACCTTC. Protein: CASGNLADGRPTGYTF.

The chain combines TRBV11-3 with TRBJ1-2, with D tentatively TRBD1 (6 bases). Germline V gene sequence: CDR1 SGHNT, CDR2 YENEEA. Between the trimmed V and J ends, which lost 7 bases and 8 bases, there was a span of 29 bases. The CDR3 has 17 residues. The CDR3 loop is CASNKGGPQQVDRGYTF. As DNA, the CDR3 is TGTGCCAGCAACAAGGGGGGTCCGCAGCAAGTTGATCGAGGCTACACCTTC.

The chain joins TRBV28 to TRBJ2-7, with TRBD1 as a possible D gene (6 bases). The CDR3 extends over 15 amino acids. The germline V and J ends were trimmed by 6 bases and 2 bases, with 17 bases remaining between them. CDR1 MDHEN and CDR2 SYDVKM come from the germline V gene. The CDR3 DNA is TGTGCCAGCAGCGGCTGGGGGCCTACTACCTACGAGCAGTACTTC. Translated, it gives CASSGWGPTTYEQYF.

The V gene is TRBV27, the J gene TRBJ2-7; 11 bases are a match to TRBD2. The germline gives CDR1 MNHEY, CDR2 SMNVEV (reference sequence). The V and J ends lost 4 bases and 6 bases, in that order; junction bases with no gene match: 8. This CDR3 spans 15 amino acids. CDR3 coding DNA: TGTGCCAGCAGTTACCTAGCGGGAGGCCTCGGCGAGCAGTACTTC. This translates into CASSYLAGGLGEQYF.

This clone appeared a few times. The CDR3 reads CATSGGVSNPRYNEQFF. CDR3 DNA: TGTGCCACCAGTGGGGGAGTGTCAAACCCCCGATACAATGAGCAGTTCTTC. The chain has TRBV15 and TRBJ2-1; the D call may be TRBD1 or TRBD2 (5 bases each). Germline V gives CDR1 LNHNV, CDR2 YYDKDF (reference sequence). V was pared by 6 bases and J by 4 bases, with 22 bases between. This CDR3 has 17 residues.

This clone was recorded a few times. The J gene is TRBJ1-2, the V gene TRBV7-6, with 8 bases matching TRBD1. CDR3 length: 16 residues. Germline V CDR1 and CDR2: SGHVS, FNYEAQ. The V and J ends lost 6 bases and 2 bases, in that order; junction bases with no gene match: 11. The DNA of the CDR3 is TGTGCCAGCAGTTCCGACCTGACAGGGGCGAACTATGGCTACACCTTC. Protein: CASSSDLTGANYGYTF.

This rearrangement joins TRBV6-5 to TRBJ1-1; D gene unclear. In germline, CDR1 is MNHEY, CDR2 SVGAGI. The CDR3 extends over 13 amino acids. The germline V and J ends were trimmed by 5 bases and 0 bases, with 7 bases remaining between them. The DNA of the CDR3 is TGTGCCAGCAGTCTCTCGGTGAACACTGAAGCTTTCTTT. It codes for CASSLSVNTEAFF.

This clone has a single count. J is TRBJ2-5 and V is TRBV7-3, with a tentative D call TRBD2 (5 bases). This CDR3 spans 13 amino acids. Germline assignment: CDR1 SGHTA and CDR2 FQGTGA. V lost 5 bases to trimming and J lost 5 bases, with 12 bases between them. The CDR3 DNA sequence: TGTGCCAGCAGCCAACGGGGTGGGGAGACCCAGTACTTC. This sequence encodes CASSQRGGETQYF.

This sequence joins TRBV7-6 and TRBJ2-5; tentative D call: TRBD1 (5 bases). CDR3 length: 16 amino acids. CDR1 SGHVS and CDR2 FNYEAQ come from the germline V gene. With 4 bases removed from V and 2 bases from J, the gap between germline ends came to 17 bases. The CDR3 loop reads CASSSKSGLAQETQYF. The CDR3 DNA follows: TGTGCCAGCAGCTCCAAGTCAGGGTTGGCACAAGAGACCCAGTACTTC.

This chain uses TRBV5-1 with TRBJ2-2, with D unclear. V was pared by 5 bases and J by 6 bases, with 11 bases between. Germline V gives CDR1 SGHRS, CDR2 YFSETQ. The CDR3 extends over 13 amino acids. The CDR3 DNA is TGCGCCAGCAGGCTAGAAGGACCCGGGGAGCTGTTTTTT. Translating it yields CASRLEGPGELFF.

This clone was seen only a few times. The rearrangement uses TRBV19 and TRBJ2-5; 9 bases align to TRBD2. The V gene end was trimmed by 4 bases and the J gene end by 5 bases; junction bases not matched to a gene: 8. The germline gives CDR1 LNHDA, CDR2 SQIVND (reference sequence). This CDR3 is 15 amino acids long. CDR3 amino acids: CASSRLAGFMETQYF. The CDR3 DNA reads as TGTGCCAGTAGTAGGCTAGCGGGGTTTATGGAGACCCAGTACTTC.

The chain couples TRBV30 to TRBJ2-1, with TRBD2 matching 15 bases. Unmatched junction bases numbered 9, after V lost 3 bases and J lost 9 bases. This CDR3 is built from 16 residues. Germline V gene data show CDR1 as GTSNPN and CDR2 as SVGIG (reference sequence). DNA of the CDR3: TGTGCCTGGAGCACCCCCGGGACTAGCGGGAGGAGTGAGCAGTTCTTC. It is translated as CAWSTPGTSGRSEQFF. Full variable domain (missing parts from reference TRBV30 and TRBJ2-1): SQTIHQWPATLVQPVGSPLSLECTVEGTSNPNLYWYRQAAGRGLQLLFYSVGIGQISSEVPQNLSASRPQDRQFILSSKKLLLSDSGFYLCAWSTPGTSGRSEQFFGPGTRLTVL.

In its sample, this clone was seen a few times. The chain uses TRBV6-1 and TRBJ2-6, with D unresolved. The germline CDR1 and CDR2 sequences are MNHNS and SASEGT. This CDR3 has 17 amino acids. Trimming took off 2 bases at V and 2 bases at J, with 13 bases between the two ends. CDR3 residues: CASSEHTAQAGANVLTF. The CDR3 DNA reads as TGTGCCAGCAGTGAACATACCGCTCAGGCTGGGGCCAACGTCCTGACTTTC.

This clone was seen only a few times. The chain links TRBV30 to TRBJ1-1, with D maybe TRBD1 (6 bases). V was shortened by 2 bases and J by 2 bases, with 9 bases between the two germline ends. The CDR3 spans 13 residues. Germline V CDR1 and CDR2: GTSNPN, SVGIG (reference sequence). The CDR3 DNA is TGTGCCTGGAGTCGGACAGTTAACACTGAAGCTTTCTTT. Its translation: CAWSRTVNTEAFF.

This clone came up a few times. The chain has TRBV13 and TRBJ2-7; D may be TRBD1 (6 bases). Germline lookup yields CDR1 PRHDT and CDR2 FYEKMQ (reference sequence). The V end was cut by 0 bases, the J end by 0 bases, with 12 bases between. There are 16 residues in the CDR3. The CDR3 loop is CASSLGRQGSSYEQYF. The CDR3 bases are TGTGCCAGCAGCTTAGGCCGGCAGGGGAGCTCCTACGAGCAGTACTTC.

V is TRBV15 and J is TRBJ2-7; 12 positions match TRBD2. CDR3 length: 15 amino acids. CDR1 and CDR2 from the germline V gene are LNHNV and YYDKDF (reference sequence). Trimming took 5 bases from V and 3 from J; bases not matched to a gene: 5. In DNA, the CDR3 is TGTGCCACCAGCCCTCGGACTAGCGGGATCTACGAGCAGTACTTC. Amino acids: CATSPRTSGIYEQYF.

This chain joins TRBV15 and TRBJ1-5, with D possibly being TRBD1 (5 bases). V was clipped by 5 bases and J by 2 bases, with 13 bases between them. This CDR3 is 15 amino acids long. Germline V lookup: CDR1 LNHNV, CDR2 YYDKDF (reference sequence). The CDR3 region has the DNA TGTGCCACCAGCCGGCAGGGAGCAGGCAATCAGCCCCAGCATTTT. Amino acid sequence: CATSRQGAGNQPQHF.

The chain carries TRBV30 and TRBJ2-3, with D maybe TRBD1 (5 bases). This CDR3 comprises 14 residues. The germline V gene encodes CDR1 GTSNPN and CDR2 SVGIG (reference sequence). V was cut by 0 bases and J by 10 bases, with 17 bases left in between. This chain's CDR3 is CAWSVQAVFVAQYF. Here the CDR3 DNA reads TGTGCCTGGAGTGTACAGGCTGTTTTCGTTGCGCAGTATTTT.

This chain connects TRBV5-1 to TRBJ1-5; no firm D call. The germline V gene has CDR1 SGHRS and CDR2 YFSETQ. The length of the CDR3 is 15 residues. V was pared by 0 bases and J by 2 bases, with 9 bases between. CDR3 amino acids: CASSLGVLGNQPQHF. The CDR3 nucleotides are TGCGCCAGCAGCTTGGGGGTGCTTGGCAATCAGCCCCAGCATTTT.